A single sample is the source of the 30 T cell receptor beta chains below, sequenced in a study of cytomegalovirus exposure and HLA in healthy donors. Primers: 60 Vbeta forward and 13 Jbeta reverse. Assay used: immunoSEQ multiplex PCR; TCRdb lists only in-frame clones, some missing. The sample consists of 250,000 to 350,000 clones, roughly 90% of them appearing once. The specimen sequenced was PBMCs. The origin of the receptors is a man aged 35-49 years in good health and CMV-seropositive.

J is TRBJ2-7 and V is TRBV29-1; 7 positions agree with TRBD1. After removal of 3 bases from V and 4 bases from J, the junction contained 12 bases not matched to a gene. Germline CDR1 reads SQVTM; CDR2 reads ANQGSEA. This CDR3 has 15 residues. CDR3 in amino acids: CSVETGQVSGYEQYF. The CDR3 DNA sequence: TGCAGCGTTGAGACCGGACAGGTTAGTGGGTACGAGCAGTACTTC.

The chain uses TRBV19 and TRBJ1-2; the match to TRBD1 covers 8 bases. The CDR3 consists of 16 residues. The junction had 8 bases not matched to a gene; V was cut back by 3 bases and J by 2 bases. CDR1 and CDR2 (germline): LNHDA, SQIVND (reference sequence). In DNA, the CDR3 is TGTGCCAGTAGTATTTCTATGTCAGGGGGCAACTATGGCTACACCTTC. It is translated as CASSISMSGGNYGYTF.

V usage is TRBV19 and J usage is TRBJ1-1; no clear D. CDR3 size: 15 residues. Germline V lookup: CDR1 LNHDA, CDR2 SQIVND (reference sequence). V lost 0 bases, J lost 5 bases, and 13 bases lay in between. CDR3 protein: CASSIESGPRTEAFF. The CDR3 region has the DNA TGTGCCAGTAGTATAGAATCAGGCCCCCGGACTGAAGCTTTCTTT.

This chain joins TRBV29-1 and TRBJ2-2, with a weak D call TRBD1 (5 bases). Germline V gives CDR1 SQVTM, CDR2 ANQGSEA. This CDR3 is 14 amino acids long. V gave up 6 bases and J gave up 0 bases, with 11 bases separating them. The DNA for the CDR3 is TGCAGCGTCTGGACAAGCGCGAACACCGGGGAGCTGTTTTTT. This encodes CSVWTSANTGELFF.

V usage is TRBV19 and J usage is TRBJ1-5; TRBD1 aligns across 7 bases. CDR3 length equals 17 residues. V was pared by 4 bases and J by 2 bases, with 11 bases of the junction left unmatched. Germline V lookup: CDR1 LNHDA, CDR2 SQIVND (reference sequence). CDR3 nucleotide sequence: TGTGCCAGTAGTACCTCAATCGACAGGGAGGGCAATCAGCCCCAGCATTTT. It codes for CASSTSIDREGNQPQHF. Drawing the rest from reference TRBV19 and TRBJ1-5, the complete variable domain is DGGITQSPKYLFRKEGQNVTLSCEQNLNHDAMYWYRQDPGQGLRLIYYSQIVNDFQKGDIAEGYSVSREKKESFPLTVTSAQKNPTAFYLCASSTSIDREGNQPQHFGDGTRLSIL.

This clone has more than one count but fewer than ten. V usage is TRBV6-5 and J usage is TRBJ2-1, with a tentative D call TRBD2 (5 bases). The CDR3 is 11 amino acids. CDR1 MNHEY and CDR2 SVGAGI come from the germline V gene. V lost 6 bases and J 6 bases, leaving 6 bases between the germline ends. CDR3 coding DNA: TGTGCCAGCAGGAGGGTCAATGAGCAGTTCTTC. Translating gives CASRRVNEQFF.

V and J are TRBV10-3 and TRBJ2-7; tentatively, D is TRBD1 (5 bases). The length of the CDR3 is 13 residues. Germline lookup yields CDR1 ENHRY and CDR2 SYGVKD. Trimming left V 1 base short and J 6 bases short, with 10 bases between. CDR3 sequence reads: CAISELGAREQYF. The CDR3 DNA is TGTGCCATCAGTGAGTTAGGGGCGCGCGAGCAGTACTTC.

This rearrangement joins TRBV2 to TRBJ2-5; TRBD2 agrees at 10 bases. V gave up 6 bases and J gave up 5 bases; unmatched junction bases: 6. This CDR3 is built from 14 residues. Germline CDR1 SNHLY, CDR2 FYNNEI. CDR3 bases: TGTGCCAGCAGGCTAGCGGGAGTTCAGGAGACCCAGTACTTC. This sequence encodes CASRLAGVQETQYF.

J is TRBJ2-5 and V is TRBV11-3; tentatively, D is TRBD2 (5 bases). The CDR3 covers 16 residues. The V end lost 1 base, the J end lost 4 bases, and 16 bases lay between the germline ends. Per germline, CDR1 SGHNT and CDR2 YENEEA. Here the CDR3 reads CASSLALLEAGETQYF. DNA of the CDR3: TGTGCCAGCAGCTTAGCTTTACTAGAGGCGGGAGAGACCCAGTACTTC.

The V gene is TRBV9, the J gene TRBJ2-2; unclear D gene. The CDR3 runs to 14 residues. Per germline, CDR1 SGDLS and CDR2 YYNGEE. V was pared by 4 bases and J by 1 base, with 8 bases between. The CDR3 DNA reads as TGTGCCAGCAGCCCCCCCAAGAACACCGGGGAGCTGTTTTTT. Translation: CASSPPKNTGELFF. The full variable domain, in which reference TRBV9 and TRBJ2-2 provide the parts outside the CDR3, is DSGVTQTPKHLITATGQRVTLRCSPRSGDLSVYWYQQSLDQGLQFLIQYYNGEERAKGNILERFSAQQFPDLHSELNLSSLELGDSALYFCASSPPKNTGELFFGEGSRLTVL.

The J gene is TRBJ2-7, the V gene TRBV5-1; TRBD2 aligns across 13 bases. The CDR3 length is 16 residues. The V gene end was trimmed by 0 bases and the J gene end by 6 bases; junction bases not matched to a gene: 6. Germline lookup yields CDR1 SGHRS and CDR2 YFSETQ. The CDR3 DNA follows: TGCGCCAGCAGCTTGGAAGGACTAGCGGGAGTGGGCGAGCAGTACTTC. It yields the protein CASSLEGLAGVGEQYF.

The V call is TRBV5-4, the J call TRBJ1-3, with TRBD1 matching over 8 bases. CDR3 length: 16 amino acids. CDR1 is SGHNT and CDR2 is YYREEE in the germline V gene (reference sequence). V lost 5 bases to trimming and J lost 0 bases; unmatched junction nucleotides: 7. The CDR3 region has the DNA TGTGCCAGCAGTCCGGACCAGGGGGCCTCTGGAAACACCATATATTTT. It specifies CASSPDQGASGNTIYF.

The gene calls are TRBV5-5 and TRBJ2-7; D perhaps matches TRBD2 (6 bases). Trimming removed 2 bases from V and 0 bases from J, with 6 bases in between. Per germline, CDR1 SGHKS and CDR2 YYEKEE (reference sequence). The CDR3 is made up of 13 amino acids. In nucleotides, the CDR3 is TGTGCCAGCAGCTTACTAGCCTCCTACGAGCAGTACTTC. The encoded protein is CASSLLASYEQYF.

The CDR3: CASTQGAFSNQPQHF. CDR3 nucleotides: TGTGCCAGCACCCAGGGGGCTTTCAGCAATCAGCCCCAGCATTTT. V gene TRBV7-2 combines with J gene TRBJ1-5, with TRBD1 matching over 8 bases. The CDR3 contains 15 residues. The germline gives CDR1 SGHTA, CDR2 FQGNSA. V lost 7 bases, J lost 1 base, and 6 bases stayed unmatched.

V is TRBV7-2 and J is TRBJ1-5; 7 nucleotides agree with TRBD1. In germline, CDR1 is SGHTA, CDR2 FQGNSA. Trimming took 2 bases from V and 4 from J; bases not matched to a gene: 8. There are 16 residues in the CDR3. The CDR3: CASSLNRGTANQPQHF. CDR3 bases: TGTGCCAGCAGCTTAAACCGGGGGACAGCTAATCAGCCCCAGCATTTT.

The chain recombines TRBV6-5 with TRBJ2-3; 9 bases align to TRBD1. The CDR3 sequence is 15 residues long. The V gene's germline CDR1 is MNHEY and CDR2 SVGAGI. The V gene end was trimmed by 8 bases and the J gene end by 3 bases; junction bases not matched to a gene: 9. The CDR3 loop reads CASSAPTGGTDTQYF. The CDR3 DNA reads TGTGCCAGCTCCGCCCCGACAGGGGGAACAGATACGCAGTATTTT.

A few counts support this clone. This chain joins TRBV2 and TRBJ1-2; TRBD1 is a possible D gene (5 bases). Germline V gene lookup returns CDR1 SNHLY and CDR2 FYNNEI. The CDR3 is 15 amino acids. Trimming cost V 7 bases and J 0 bases, with 15 bases left between them. The CDR3 is CASILLGLANYGYTF. The CDR3 DNA follows: TGTGCCAGCATTCTCCTGGGACTAGCTAACTATGGCTACACCTTC.

This clone was seen once. The chain combines TRBV7-9 with TRBJ2-7, with D tentatively TRBD1 (5 bases). Trimming cost V 4 bases and J 2 bases, with 15 bases left between them. CDR1 is SEHNR and CDR2 is FQNEAQ in the germline V gene (reference sequence). This CDR3 contains 15 residues. The CDR3 is CASSSGNLLTYEQYF. As DNA, the CDR3 is TGTGCCAGCAGCTCAGGGAACTTACTAACCTACGAGCAGTACTTC.

V and J are TRBV4-1 and TRBJ2-1; tentative D call: TRBD2 (6 bases). Germline loops: CDR1 MGHRA, CDR2 YSYEKL. The V end lost 4 bases, the J end lost 5 bases, and 18 bases lay between the germline ends. CDR3 size: 16 residues. This chain's CDR3 is CASSPVAGRLNNEQFF. In DNA, the CDR3 is TGCGCCAGCAGCCCCGTGGCGGGACGCCTGAACAATGAGCAGTTCTTC.

The CDR3 bases are TGTGCCAGCAGTTACTCGGGCGGGTTTAATCAGCCCCAGCATTTT. Translation gives CASSYSGGFNQPQHF. The genes are TRBV6-5 and TRBJ1-5; no definite D call. Germline assignment: CDR1 MNHEY and CDR2 SVGAGI. The CDR3 length is 15 residues. The ends were cut back, 0 bases at V and 4 bases at J, with 10 bases in the middle.

This clone was observed a single time. V is TRBV18 and J is TRBJ2-7; maybe TRBD1 (5 bases). The V end lost 3 bases, the J end lost 2 bases, and 8 bases lay between the germline ends. Germline V gives CDR1 KGHSH, CDR2 LQKENI. This CDR3 has 13 amino acids. The CDR3 loop reads CASSPRRAYEQYF. CDR3 in DNA: TGTGCCAGCTCACCGCGCAGGGCCTACGAGCAGTACTTC.

The genes are TRBV28 and TRBJ2-3, with 9 nucleotides matching TRBD2. With V trimmed by 3 bases and J by 4 bases, 5 bases remained unmatched. Germline V gene data show CDR1 as MDHEN and CDR2 as SYDVKM. The CDR3 runs 15 residues. CDR3 region: CASSFSGSASDTQYF. CDR3 nucleotides: TGTGCCAGCAGTTTTAGCGGGAGTGCATCAGATACGCAGTATTTT.

This clone was seen just once. CDR3 DNA: TGTGCCTGGGTTCTGACTAGCCGTGGGGCGCAGTATTTT. Amino acid sequence: CAWVLTSRGAQYF. The chain combines TRBV30 with TRBJ2-3; 7 nucleotides match TRBD2. The CDR3 is 13 residues long. The germline CDR1 and CDR2 sequences are GTSNPN and SVGIG (reference sequence). V lost 5 bases, J lost 10 bases, and 12 bases stayed unmatched.

This chain joins TRBV6-5 and TRBJ2-5; TRBD2 matches at 9 bases. This CDR3 spans 15 amino acids. Germline V CDR1 and CDR2: MNHEY, SVGAGI. The ends lost 6 bases at V and 5 bases at J; junction bases unmatched: 10. The CDR3 loop is CASSSGGRGSETQYF. In nucleotides, the CDR3 is TGTGCCAGCAGCTCTGGCGGGAGGGGTTCCGAGACCCAGTACTTC.

The CDR3 DNA follows: TGTGCCACCAGCAGGGAGCCGGGTCCCAGGGCTGGGGCCAACGTCCTGACTTTC. Translated, it gives CATSREPGPRAGANVLTF. The chain joins TRBV15 to TRBJ2-6; D is possibly TRBD1 (5 bases). This CDR3 region has 18 residues. Trimming cost V 3 bases and J 2 bases, with 17 bases left between them. Looked up from germline, CDR1 is LNHNV and CDR2 is YYDKDF (reference sequence).

The CDR3 loop reads CASSFSGMKVYEQYF. For the CDR3, the DNA is TGTGCCAGCAGCTTCTCCGGGATGAAAGTCTACGAGCAGTACTTC. The J gene is TRBJ2-7, the V gene TRBV7-3; D possibly corresponds to TRBD2 (5 bases). Germline CDR1 is SGHTA and CDR2 is FQGTGA. V was clipped by 3 bases and J by 3 bases, with 15 bases between them. This CDR3 spans 15 amino acids.

V gene TRBV2 combines with J gene TRBJ1-3, with D possibly TRBD1 on 5 matching bases. This CDR3 contains 14 residues. V lost 7 bases, J lost 2 bases, and 12 bases lay in between. From germline, CDR1 is SNHLY and CDR2 FYNNEI. CDR3 sequence reads: CASTPGGAGNTIYF. The CDR3 nucleotides are TGTGCCAGCACCCCTGGAGGGGCTGGAAACACCATATATTTT.

The gene calls are TRBV21-1 and TRBJ2-7; the table's D call of TRBD1 was not tested on the DNA. TRBV21-1 is recorded as a pseudogene. The CDR3 runs to 16 residues. CDR3 DNA: TGTGCCAGCAGCAAAGTGGACAGCCAACCGCCCTACGAGCAGTACTTC. Amino acid sequence: CASSKVDSQPPYEQYF.

This clone is a singleton in its sample. The chain joins TRBV7-9 to TRBJ2-5, with 7 bases fitting TRBD1. TRBJ2-7 explains the end of the DNA better; the J call may be wrong. There are 13 residues in the CDR3. CDR1 is SEHNR, CDR2 FQNEAQ, per germline (reference sequence). CDR3 nucleotide sequence: TGTGCCAGCAGCTTAAGGGGACAGTACGAGCAGTACTTC. As protein: CASSLRGQYEQYF.

This sequence joins TRBV19 and TRBJ2-2, with D perhaps TRBD1 (6 bases). This CDR3 is built from 14 residues. With 3 bases removed from V and 3 bases from J, the gap between germline ends came to 8 bases. The germline gives CDR1 LNHDA, CDR2 SQIVND (reference sequence). The CDR3 DNA reads TGTGCCAGTAGTATTCCAGGGGACACCGGGGAGCTGTTTTTT. Amino acid sequence: CASSIPGDTGELFF. Drawing the rest from reference TRBV19 and TRBJ2-2, the complete variable domain is DGGITQSPKYLFRKEGQNVTLSCEQNLNHDAMYWYRQDPGQGLRLIYYSQIVNDFQKGDIAEGYSVSREKKESFPLTVTSAQKNPTAFYLCASSIPGDTGELFFGEGSRLTVL.